This T cell receptor beta chain appears in the sequencing data of a study of cytomegalovirus exposure and HLA in healthy donors. Findings and caveats of the study: In a later analysis, HLA-C alleles had the fewest associated TCRs, DRB1 alleles the most.

The PCR contained 60 Vbeta and 13 Jbeta primers. The protocol was immunoSEQ multiplex PCR, while the TCRdb copy is restricted to in-frame clones and leaves out a portion. The sample carries approximately 220,000 clones, approximately 78% recorded once. The CDR3 covers 16 residues. Per germline, CDR1 LGHNA and CDR2 YSLEER. Points on this clone: Its antigen remains unknown. Germline is not matched at one junction end, which may reflect a read error.

Sample: PBMCs. The TCR originated in a man aged 25-45 years in good health and CMV-seronegative. The genes are TRBV4-3 and TRBJ2-6; the D gene is possibly TRBD1 (5 bases). The CDR3: CASSRQASSGASVLTF. CDR3 DNA: TGCGCCAGCAGCCGGCAGGCGAGCTCTGGGGCCAGCGTCCTGACTTTC.